This T cell receptor beta chain was recorded in a study of blood T cell repertoires in COVID-19. Overall study: COVID-19 samples collected from the United States, Italy and Spain covered acute and convalescent phases.

CDR3 length: 14 amino acids. The germline V gene encodes CDR1 MNHEY and CDR2 SVGAGI. J lost 3 bases, V lost 3 bases, and 4 bases had no gene match. Clones were read by immunoSEQ multiplex PCR, and TCRdb kept only the in-frame ones, dropping some. This sample has some 260,000 clones, with 70% to 90% found just once. The receptor comes from a man younger than 35 with active or convalescent COVID-19. Sequenced input: peripheral blood. The chain uses TRBV6-5 and TRBJ2-7; 8 bases are shared with TRBD2. CDR3 region: CASSYGTSGYEQYF. The CDR3 DNA follows: TGTGCCAGCAGTTATGGTACTAGCGGCTACGAGCAGTACTTC.